This T cell receptor (beta chain) appears in the sequencing data of a study of Tregs in tolerant kidney transplant recipients. The V end lost 2 bases, the J end lost 5 bases, and 7 bases lay between the germline ends. CDR3 length: 13 residues. Germline loops: CDR1 SEHNR, CDR2 FQNEAQ (reference sequence). General study points: Tolerant patients' donor-specific Tregs expanded beyond overall Tregs, suggesting antigen-driven growth. Tregs expanded with activated donor B cells seemed most donor-specific. Findings come from small patient numbers and require larger validation.

Repertoires were generated with immunoSEQ multiplex PCR, while TCRdb's copy carries only in-frame clones and drops some. The sample yields more than 60,000 clones, under 98% seen once. Thawed PBMCs were FACS-sorted into unstimulated CD4+CD25+CD127- regulatory T cells, CD4+CD25- non-regulatory cells, CD4 and CD8 cells. Worth noting for this clone: Its antigen is still unknown.

The clonotype was recovered from a human donor who received a combined kidney and bone marrow transplant. The material sequenced was CD4+ T cells from blood, taken before the transplant. The rearrangement uses TRBV7-9 and TRBJ1-5; no definite D call. The CDR3: CASSLNGYQPQHF. The CDR3, as DNA: TGTGCCAGCAGCTTAAATGGCTATCAGCCCCAGCATTTT.